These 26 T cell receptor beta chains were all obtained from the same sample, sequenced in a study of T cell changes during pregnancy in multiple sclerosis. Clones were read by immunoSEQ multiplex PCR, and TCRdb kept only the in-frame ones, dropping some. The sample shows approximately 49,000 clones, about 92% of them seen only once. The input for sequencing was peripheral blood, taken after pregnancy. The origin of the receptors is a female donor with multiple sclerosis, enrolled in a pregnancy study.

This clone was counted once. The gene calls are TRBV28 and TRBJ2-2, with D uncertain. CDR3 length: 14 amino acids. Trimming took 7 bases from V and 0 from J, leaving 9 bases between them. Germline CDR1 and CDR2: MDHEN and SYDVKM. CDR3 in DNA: TGTGCCAGCAAGTCCAGGACGAACACCGGGGAGCTGTTTTTT. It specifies CASKSRTNTGELFF.

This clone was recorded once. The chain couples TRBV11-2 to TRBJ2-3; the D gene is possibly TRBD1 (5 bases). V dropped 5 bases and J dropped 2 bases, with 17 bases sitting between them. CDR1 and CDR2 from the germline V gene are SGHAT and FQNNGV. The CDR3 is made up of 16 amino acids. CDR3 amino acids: CASSLIATGPTDTQYF. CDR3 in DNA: TGTGCCAGCAGCCTCATCGCCACAGGCCCCACAGATACGCAGTATTTT.

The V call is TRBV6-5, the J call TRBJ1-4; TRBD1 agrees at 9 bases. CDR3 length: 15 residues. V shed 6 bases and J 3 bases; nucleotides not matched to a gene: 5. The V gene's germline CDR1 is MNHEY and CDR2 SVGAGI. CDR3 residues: CASRGDRVSNEKLFF. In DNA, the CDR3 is TGTGCCAGCAGGGGGGACAGGGTATCTAATGAAAAACTGTTTTTT.

The CDR3, as DNA: TGTGCCAGCAGCCCGACAGGGTCAGATGGAAACACCATATATTTT. This encodes CASSPTGSDGNTIYF. This sequence joins TRBV14 and TRBJ1-3; 7 nucleotides match TRBD1. Germline CDR1 is SGHDN and CDR2 is FVKESK. CDR3 size: 15 residues. Germline trimming cut 4 bases from V and 3 bases from J; bases unmatched to any gene: 6.

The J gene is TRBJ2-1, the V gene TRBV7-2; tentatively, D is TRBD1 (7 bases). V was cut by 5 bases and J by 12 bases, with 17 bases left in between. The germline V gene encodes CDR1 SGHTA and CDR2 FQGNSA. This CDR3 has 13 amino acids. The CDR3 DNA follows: TGTGCCAGCAGCGAGACACAGGGGCGGGGGCAGTTCTTC. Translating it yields CASSETQGRGQFF. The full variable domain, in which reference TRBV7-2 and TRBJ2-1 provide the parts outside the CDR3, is GAGVSQSPSNKVTEKGKDVELRCDPISGHTALYWYRQSLGQGLEFLIYFQGNSAPDKSGLPSDRFSAERTGGSVSTLTIQRTQQEDSAVYLCASSETQGRGQFFGPGTRLTVL.

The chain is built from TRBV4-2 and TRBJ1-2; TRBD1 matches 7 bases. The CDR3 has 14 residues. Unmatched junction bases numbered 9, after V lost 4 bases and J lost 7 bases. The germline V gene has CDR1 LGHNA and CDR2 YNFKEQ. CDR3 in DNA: TGTGCCAGCAGCCCACAGGGGCCCCGTTTTGGCTACACCTTC. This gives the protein CASSPQGPRFGYTF.

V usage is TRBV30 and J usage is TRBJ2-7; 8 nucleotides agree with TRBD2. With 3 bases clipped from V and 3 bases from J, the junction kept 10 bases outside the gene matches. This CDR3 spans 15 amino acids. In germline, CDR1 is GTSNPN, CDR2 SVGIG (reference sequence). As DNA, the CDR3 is TGTGCCTGGAGCATAGGGACTAGTTGGGGCTACGAGCAGTACTTC. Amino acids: CAWSIGTSWGYEQYF.

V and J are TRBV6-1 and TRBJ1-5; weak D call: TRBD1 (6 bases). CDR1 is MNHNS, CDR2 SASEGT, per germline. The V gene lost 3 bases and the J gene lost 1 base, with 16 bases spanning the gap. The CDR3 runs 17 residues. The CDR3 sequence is CASSDFFGRGSNQPQHF. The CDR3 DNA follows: TGTGCCAGCAGTGATTTCTTCGGCAGGGGAAGCAATCAGCCCCAGCATTTT.

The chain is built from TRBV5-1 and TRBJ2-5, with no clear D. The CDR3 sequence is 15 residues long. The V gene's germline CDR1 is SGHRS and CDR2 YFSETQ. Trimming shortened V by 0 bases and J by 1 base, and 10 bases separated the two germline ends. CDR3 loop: CASSLVPQAQETQYF. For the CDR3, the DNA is TGCGCCAGCAGCTTGGTCCCCCAGGCCCAAGAGACCCAGTACTTC. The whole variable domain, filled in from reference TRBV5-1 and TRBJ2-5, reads KAGVTQTPRYLIKTRGQQVTLSCSPISGHRSVSWYQQTPGQGLQFLFEYFSETQRNKGNFPGRFSGRQFSNSRSEMNVSTLELGDSALYLCASSLVPQAQETQYFGPGTRLLVL.

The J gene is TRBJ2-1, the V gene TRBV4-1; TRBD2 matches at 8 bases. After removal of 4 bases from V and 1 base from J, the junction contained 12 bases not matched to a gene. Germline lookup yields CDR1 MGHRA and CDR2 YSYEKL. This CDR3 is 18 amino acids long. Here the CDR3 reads CASSRTGSGGKSYNEQFF. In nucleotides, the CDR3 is TGCGCCAGCAGCCGCACGGGGTCGGGGGGGAAATCCTACAATGAGCAGTTCTTC.

In DNA form, the CDR3 reads TGTGCCAGCAGCTTAGGCCCCAGGAACGAGCAGTACTTC. Translated: CASSLGPRNEQYF. The chain combines TRBV7-3 with TRBJ2-7, with unresolved D. V lost 2 bases, J lost 5 bases, and 10 bases lay in between. The CDR3 runs 13 residues. Germline V lookup: CDR1 SGHTA, CDR2 FQGTGA.

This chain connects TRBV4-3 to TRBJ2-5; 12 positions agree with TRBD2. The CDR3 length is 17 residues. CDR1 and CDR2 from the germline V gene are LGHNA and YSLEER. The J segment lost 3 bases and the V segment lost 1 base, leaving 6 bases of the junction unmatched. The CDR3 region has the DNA TGCGCCAGCAGCCAAGGCCTAGCGGGGGGGAACGAAGAGACCCAGTACTTC. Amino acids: CASSQGLAGGNEETQYF.

In nucleotides, the CDR3 is TGTGCCAGCAGCAGGGACAGCGGCGCGAATCAGCCCCAGCATTTT. It translates to CASSRDSGANQPQHF. The chain joins TRBV6-6 to TRBJ1-5; the match to TRBD1 covers 7 bases. This CDR3 has 15 residues. The germline gives CDR1 MNHNY, CDR2 SVGAGI (reference sequence). J lost 4 bases, V lost 6 bases, and 9 bases had no gene match.

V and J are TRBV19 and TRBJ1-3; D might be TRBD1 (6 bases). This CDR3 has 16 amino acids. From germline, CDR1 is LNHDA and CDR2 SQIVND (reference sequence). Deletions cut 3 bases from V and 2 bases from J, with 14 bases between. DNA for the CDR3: TGTGCCAGTAGTATCTCCGGGACACTTACTGGAAACACCATATATTTT. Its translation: CASSISGTLTGNTIYF.

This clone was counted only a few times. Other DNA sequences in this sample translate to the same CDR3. The chain's CDR3 is CASSDGTANTGELFF. As DNA, the CDR3 is TGTGCCAGCAGTGATGGGACAGCGAACACCGGGGAGCTGTTTTTT. The rearrangement links TRBV6-4 to TRBJ2-2, with 7 bases that match TRBD1. J gave up 0 bases and V 3 bases, and 1 base lay outside the gene matches. CDR3 size: 15 residues. Per germline, CDR1 MRHNA and CDR2 SNTAGT.

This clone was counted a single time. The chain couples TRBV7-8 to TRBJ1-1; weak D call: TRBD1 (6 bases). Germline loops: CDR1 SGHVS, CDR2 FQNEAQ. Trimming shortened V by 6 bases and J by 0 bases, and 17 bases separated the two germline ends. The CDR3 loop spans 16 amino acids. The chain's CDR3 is CASRAAYRDLNTEAFF. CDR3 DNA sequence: TGTGCCAGCAGGGCTGCTTACAGGGACCTGAACACTGAAGCTTTCTTT.

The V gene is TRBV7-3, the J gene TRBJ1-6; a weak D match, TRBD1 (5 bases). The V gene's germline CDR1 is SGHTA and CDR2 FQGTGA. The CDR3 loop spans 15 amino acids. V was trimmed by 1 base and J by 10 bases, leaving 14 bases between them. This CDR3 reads CASSLIPGPLSPLHF. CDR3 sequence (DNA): TGTGCCAGCAGCTTAATTCCAGGGCCCCTCTCACCCCTCCACTTT.

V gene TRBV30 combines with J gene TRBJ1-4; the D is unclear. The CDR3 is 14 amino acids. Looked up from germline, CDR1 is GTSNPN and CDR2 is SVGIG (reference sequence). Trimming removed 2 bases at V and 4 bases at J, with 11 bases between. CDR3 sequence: CAWSPRSVNEKLFF. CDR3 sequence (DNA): TGTGCCTGGAGTCCCAGGTCGGTTAATGAAAAACTGTTTTTT. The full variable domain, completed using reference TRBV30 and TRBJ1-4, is SQTIHQWPATLVQPVGSPLSLECTVEGTSNPNLYWYRQAAGRGLQLLFYSVGIGQISSEVPQNLSASRPQDRQFILSSKKLLLSDSGFYLCAWSPRSVNEKLFFGSGTQLSVL.

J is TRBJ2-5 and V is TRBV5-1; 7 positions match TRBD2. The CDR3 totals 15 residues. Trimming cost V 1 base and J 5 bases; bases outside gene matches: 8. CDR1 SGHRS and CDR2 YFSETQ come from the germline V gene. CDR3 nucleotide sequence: TGCGCCAGCAGCTTGCGGGGGGACCGGGGGGAGACCCAGTACTTC. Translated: CASSLRGDRGETQYF.

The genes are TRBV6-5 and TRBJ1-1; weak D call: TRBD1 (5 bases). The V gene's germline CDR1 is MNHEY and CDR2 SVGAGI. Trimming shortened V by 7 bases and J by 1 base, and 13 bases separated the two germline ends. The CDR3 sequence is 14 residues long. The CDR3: CASTPRQRNTEAFF. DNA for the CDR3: TGTGCCAGCACCCCAAGACAGAGGAACACTGAAGCTTTCTTT.

The CDR3 protein is CASSPAGSTDTQYF. CDR3 DNA: TGTGCCAGCTCACCGGCGGGGTCCACAGATACGCAGTATTTT. V and J are TRBV18 and TRBJ2-3, with a possible D match to TRBD2 (6 bases). The CDR3 consists of 14 residues. V shed 3 bases and J shed 2 bases, with 9 bases lying between them. Germline V gene sequence: CDR1 KGHSH, CDR2 LQKENI.

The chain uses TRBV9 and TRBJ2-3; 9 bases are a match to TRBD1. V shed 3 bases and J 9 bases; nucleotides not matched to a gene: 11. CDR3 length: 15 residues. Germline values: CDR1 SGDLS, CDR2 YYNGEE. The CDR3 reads CASSAQVQGASTQYF. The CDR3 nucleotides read TGTGCCAGCAGCGCCCAGGTACAGGGGGCAAGCACGCAGTATTTT. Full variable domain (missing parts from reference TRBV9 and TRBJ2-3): DSGVTQTPKHLITATGQRVTLRCSPRSGDLSVYWYQQSLDQGLQFLIQYYNGEERAKGNILERFSAQQFPDLHSELNLSSLELGDSALYFCASSAQVQGASTQYFGPGTRLTVL.

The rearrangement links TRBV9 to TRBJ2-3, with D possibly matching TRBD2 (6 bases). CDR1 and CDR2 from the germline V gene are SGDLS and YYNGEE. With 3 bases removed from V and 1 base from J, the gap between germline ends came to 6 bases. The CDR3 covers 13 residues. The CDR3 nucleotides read TGTGCCAGCAGCGCTAGCGGCACAGATACGCAGTATTTT. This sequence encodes CASSASGTDTQYF. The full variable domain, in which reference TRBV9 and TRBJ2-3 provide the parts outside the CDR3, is DSGVTQTPKHLITATGQRVTLRCSPRSGDLSVYWYQQSLDQGLQFLIQYYNGEERAKGNILERFSAQQFPDLHSELNLSSLELGDSALYFCASSASGTDTQYFGPGTRLTVL.

CDR3 sequence: CASSRGLGDGYTF. For the CDR3, the DNA is TGTGCCAGCAGCCGCGGACTGGGAGATGGCTACACCTTC. The chain recombines TRBV5-8 with TRBJ1-2; D remains ambiguous. CDR3 size: 13 residues. Trimming removed 4 bases from V and 6 bases from J, with 13 bases in between. From germline, CDR1 is SGHTS and CDR2 YDEGEE.

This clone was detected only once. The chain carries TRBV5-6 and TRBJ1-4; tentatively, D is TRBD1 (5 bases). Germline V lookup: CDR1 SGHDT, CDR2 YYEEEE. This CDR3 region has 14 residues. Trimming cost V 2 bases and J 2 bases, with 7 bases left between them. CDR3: CASSFGGTNEKLFF. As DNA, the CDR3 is TGTGCCAGCAGCTTTGGGGGGACTAATGAAAAACTGTTTTTT. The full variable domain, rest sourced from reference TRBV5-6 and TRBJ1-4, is DAGVTQSPTHLIKTRGQQVTLRCSPKSGHDTVSWYQQALGQGPQFIFQYYEEEERQRGNFPDRFSGHQFPNYSSELNVNALLLGDSALYLCASSFGGTNEKLFFGSGTQLSVL.

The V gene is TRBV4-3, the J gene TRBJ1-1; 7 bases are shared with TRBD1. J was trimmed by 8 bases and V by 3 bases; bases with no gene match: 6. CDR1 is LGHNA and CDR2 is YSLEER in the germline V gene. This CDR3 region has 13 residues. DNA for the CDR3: TGCGCCAGCAGCCATGTCCTGGGACAGGAAGCTTTCTTT. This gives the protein CASSHVLGQEAFF.